Shown below are 9 T cell receptor beta chains from a single sample sequenced in a study of cytomegalovirus exposure and HLA in healthy donors. Researchers ran the PCR with 60 Vbeta and 13 Jbeta primers. Only in-frame clones appear in the TCRdb table, and some are missing; sequencing was by immunoSEQ multiplex PCR. The sample yields roughly 180,000 clones, less than 90% seen once. The sequencing input was PBMCs. The receptors originated from a girl aged 5 to 17 in good health and CMV-seropositive.

V and J are TRBV7-9 and TRBJ2-5, with D perhaps matching TRBD1 (6 bases). The CDR3 runs to 15 residues. Trimming took 6 bases from V and 2 from J, leaving 16 bases between them. Germline V gene data show CDR1 as SEHNR and CDR2 as FQNEAQ (reference sequence). CDR3 DNA: TGTGCCAGCAGGACATCCGACAGGAGGCAAGAGACCCAGTACTTC. It codes for CASRTSDRRQETQYF.

This chain connects TRBV11-3 to TRBJ2-3, with D tentatively TRBD1 (6 bases). Germline V CDR1 and CDR2: SGHNT, YENEEA. V was cut by 2 bases and J by 6 bases, with 15 bases left in between. The CDR3 spans 15 residues. The chain's CDR3 is CASSLRGGQTDTQYF. The CDR3 bases are TGTGCCAGCAGCTTACGTGGGGGCCAAACGGATACGCAGTATTTT.

V usage is TRBV28 and J usage is TRBJ1-4; D ambiguous. Deletions cut 7 bases from V and 0 bases from J, with 3 bases between. The CDR3 consists of 12 residues. The V gene's germline CDR1 is MDHEN and CDR2 SYDVKM. As DNA, the CDR3 is TGTGCCAGCACCTCAACTAATGAAAAACTGTTTTTT. Encoded protein: CASTSTNEKLFF. The full variable domain, completed using reference TRBV28 and TRBJ1-4, is DVKVTQSSRYLVKRTGEKVFLECVQDMDHENMFWYRQDPGLGLRLIYFSYDVKMKEKGDIPEGYSVSREKKERFSLILESASTNQTSMYLCASTSTNEKLFFGSGTQLSVL.

This clone has only a few counts. The chain is built from TRBV7-9 and TRBJ2-4; TRBD2 matches 7 bases. Trimming at V came to 4 bases and at J to 2 bases, leaving 17 bases not matched to a gene. The CDR3 runs to 19 residues. CDR1 and CDR2 from the germline V gene are SEHNR and FQNEAQ (reference sequence). The CDR3 sequence is CASSSLVGGERSSKNIQYF. CDR3 nucleotide sequence: TGTGCCAGCAGCTCCTTAGTGGGGGGGGAGCGAAGTTCCAAAAACATTCAGTACTTC.

This clone was observed once. This rearrangement joins TRBV6-4 to TRBJ2-1, with a possible D match to TRBD1 (6 bases). Per the germline V gene, CDR1 is MRHNA and CDR2 is SNTAGT. V was cut by 6 bases and J by 5 bases, with 23 bases left in between. The CDR3 has 17 residues. The CDR3 region has the DNA TGTGCCAGCAGGATCAACCCGGGACAACCGGCTAACAATGAGCAGTTCTTC. Protein: CASRINPGQPANNEQFF.

This sequence joins TRBV15 and TRBJ1-5; D unresolved. The CDR3 totals 14 residues. Trimming removed 0 bases at V and 7 bases at J, with 10 bases between. The V gene's germline CDR1 is LNHNV and CDR2 YYDKDF (reference sequence). CDR3 region: CATSRDRAGQPQHF. The DNA of the CDR3 is TGTGCCACCAGCAGAGATCGTGCGGGCCAGCCCCAGCATTTT.

As DNA, the CDR3 is TGTGCCAGCAGCCACCCCCTTGATGGGACAGATAATTCACCCCTCCACTTT. The encoded protein is CASSHPLDGTDNSPLHF. This sequence joins TRBV4-2 and TRBJ1-6, with 7 bases matching TRBD1. The CDR3 runs to 17 residues. Germline assignment: CDR1 LGHNA and CDR2 YNFKEQ. V trimming: 3 bases; J trimming: 5 bases; junction bases outside the gene matches: 10.

The chain uses TRBV5-1 and TRBJ1-5, with D possibly matching TRBD1 (6 bases). Germline values: CDR1 SGHRS, CDR2 YFSETQ. V gave up 4 bases and J gave up 6 bases, with 17 bases separating them. The CDR3 has 15 amino acids. CDR3 region: CASSPGQTGTQPQHF. CDR3 bases: TGCGCCAGCAGCCCCGGACAGACGGGAACTCAGCCCCAGCATTTT. The whole variable domain, filled in from reference TRBV5-1 and TRBJ1-5, reads KAGVTQTPRYLIKTRGQQVTLSCSPISGHRSVSWYQQTPGQGLQFLFEYFSETQRNKGNFPGRFSGRQFSNSRSEMNVSTLELGDSALYLCASSPGQTGTQPQHFGDGTRLSIL.

CDR3 amino acids: CASSAAGPPEGETQYF. In nucleotides, the CDR3 is TGTGCCAGCAGTGCCGCGGGACCCCCGGAGGGGGAGACCCAGTACTTC. The rearrangement links TRBV25-1 to TRBJ2-5, with D tentatively TRBD2 (6 bases). Germline V gene data show CDR1 as MGHDK and CDR2 as SYGVNS. The V end was cut by 4 bases, the J end by 5 bases, with 20 bases between. There are 16 residues in the CDR3.